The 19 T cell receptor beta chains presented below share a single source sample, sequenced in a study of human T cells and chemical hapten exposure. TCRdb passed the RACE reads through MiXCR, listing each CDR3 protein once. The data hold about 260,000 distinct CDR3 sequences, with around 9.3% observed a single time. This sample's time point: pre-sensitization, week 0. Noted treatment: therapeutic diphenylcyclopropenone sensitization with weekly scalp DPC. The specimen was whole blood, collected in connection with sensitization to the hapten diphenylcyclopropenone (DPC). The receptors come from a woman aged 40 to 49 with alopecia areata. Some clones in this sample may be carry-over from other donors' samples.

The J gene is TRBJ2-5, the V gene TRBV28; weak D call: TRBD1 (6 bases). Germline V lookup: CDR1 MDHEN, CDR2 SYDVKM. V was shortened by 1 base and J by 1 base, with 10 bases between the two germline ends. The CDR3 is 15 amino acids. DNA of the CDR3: TGTGCCAGCAGTTTATTAGGCAGGGGCCAAGAGACCCAGTACTTC. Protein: CASSLLGRGQETQYF.

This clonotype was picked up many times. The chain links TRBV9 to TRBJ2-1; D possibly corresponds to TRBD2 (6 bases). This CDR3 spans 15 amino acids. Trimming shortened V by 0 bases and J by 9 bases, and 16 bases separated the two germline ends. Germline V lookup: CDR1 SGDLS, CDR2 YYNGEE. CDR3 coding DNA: TGTGCCAGCAGCGTAGCCCCGGAAAGGGGAGGTGAGCAGTTCTTC. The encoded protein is CASSVAPERGGEQFF.

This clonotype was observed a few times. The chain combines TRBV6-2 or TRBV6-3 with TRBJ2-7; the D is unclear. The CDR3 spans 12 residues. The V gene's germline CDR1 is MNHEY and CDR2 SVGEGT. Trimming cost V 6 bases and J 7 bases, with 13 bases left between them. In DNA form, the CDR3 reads TGTGCCAGCAGCGATTACCCTAGGGAGCAGTACTTC. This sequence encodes CASSDYPREQYF.

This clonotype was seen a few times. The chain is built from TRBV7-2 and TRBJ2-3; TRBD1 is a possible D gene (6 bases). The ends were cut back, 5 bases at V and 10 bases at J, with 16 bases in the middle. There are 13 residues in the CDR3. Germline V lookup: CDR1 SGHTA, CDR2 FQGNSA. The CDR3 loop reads CASSPKRDTSQYF. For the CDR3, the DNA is TGTGCCAGCAGCCCAAAACGGGACACGTCGCAGTATTTT.

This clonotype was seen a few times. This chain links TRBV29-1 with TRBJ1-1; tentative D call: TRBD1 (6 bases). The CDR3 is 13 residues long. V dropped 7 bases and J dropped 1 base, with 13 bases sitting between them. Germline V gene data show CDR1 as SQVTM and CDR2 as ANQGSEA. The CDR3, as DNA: TGCAGCGCGAGTGGACAGAGGAACACTGAAGCTTTCTTT. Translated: CSASGQRNTEAFF.

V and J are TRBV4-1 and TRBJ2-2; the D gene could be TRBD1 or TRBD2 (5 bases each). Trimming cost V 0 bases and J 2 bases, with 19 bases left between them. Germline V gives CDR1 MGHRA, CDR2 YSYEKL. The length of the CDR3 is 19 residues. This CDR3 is CASSQDLGARGRNTGELFF. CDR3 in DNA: TGCGCCAGCAGCCAAGACCTCGGGGCCCGGGGTCGCAACACCGGGGAGCTGTTTTTT.

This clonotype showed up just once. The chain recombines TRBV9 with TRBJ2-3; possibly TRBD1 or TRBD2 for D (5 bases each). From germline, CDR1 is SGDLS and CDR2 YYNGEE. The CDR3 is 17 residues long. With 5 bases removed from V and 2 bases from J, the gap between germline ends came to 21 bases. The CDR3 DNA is TGTGCCAGCAGTTATGCTGGGGGTACTTCCTCCACAGATACGCAGTATTTT. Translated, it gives CASSYAGGTSSTDTQYF. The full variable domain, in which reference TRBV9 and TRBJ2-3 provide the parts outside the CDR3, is DSGVTQTPKHLITATGQRVTLRCSPRSGDLSVYWYQQSLDQGLQFLIQYYNGEERAKGNILERFSAQQFPDLHSELNLSSLELGDSALYFCASSYAGGTSSTDTQYFGPGTRLTVL.

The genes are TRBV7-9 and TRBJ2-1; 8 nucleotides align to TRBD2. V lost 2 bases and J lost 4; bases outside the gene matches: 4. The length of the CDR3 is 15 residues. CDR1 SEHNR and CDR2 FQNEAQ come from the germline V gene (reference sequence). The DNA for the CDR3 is TGTGCCAGCAGCTTACGGGTAGCGGGGTACAATGAGCAGTTCTTC. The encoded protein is CASSLRVAGYNEQFF.

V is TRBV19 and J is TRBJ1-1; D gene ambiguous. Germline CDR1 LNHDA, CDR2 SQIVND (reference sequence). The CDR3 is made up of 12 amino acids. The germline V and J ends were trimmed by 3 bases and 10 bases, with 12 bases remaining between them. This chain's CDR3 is CASSISWTGAFF. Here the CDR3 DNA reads TGTGCCAGTAGTATCTCCTGGACGGGAGCTTTCTTT.

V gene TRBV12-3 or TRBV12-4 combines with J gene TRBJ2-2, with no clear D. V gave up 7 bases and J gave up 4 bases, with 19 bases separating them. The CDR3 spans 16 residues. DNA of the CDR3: TGTGCCAGCATCCCGGGCGCCGCCAGAGGCACCGGGGAGCTGTTTTTT. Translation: CASIPGAARGTGELFF.

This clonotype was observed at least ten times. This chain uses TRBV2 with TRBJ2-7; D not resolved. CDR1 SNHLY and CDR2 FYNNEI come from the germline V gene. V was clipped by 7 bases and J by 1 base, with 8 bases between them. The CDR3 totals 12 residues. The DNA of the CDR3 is TGTGCCAGCAAGCTGAGGTCCTACGAGCAGTACTTC. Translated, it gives CASKLRSYEQYF.

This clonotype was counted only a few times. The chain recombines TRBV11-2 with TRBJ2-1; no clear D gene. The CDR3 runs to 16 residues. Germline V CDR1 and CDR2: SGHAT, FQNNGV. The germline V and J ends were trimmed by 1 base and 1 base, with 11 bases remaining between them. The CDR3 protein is CASSLVTGNSYNEQFF. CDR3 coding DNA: TGTGCCAGCAGCTTAGTGACGGGCAATTCCTACAATGAGCAGTTCTTC.

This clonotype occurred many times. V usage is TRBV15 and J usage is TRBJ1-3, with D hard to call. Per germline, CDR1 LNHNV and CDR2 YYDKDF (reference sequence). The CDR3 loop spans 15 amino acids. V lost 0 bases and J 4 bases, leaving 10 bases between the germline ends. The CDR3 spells CATSREGRRGNTIYF. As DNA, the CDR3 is TGTGCCACCAGCAGAGAGGGCAGGAGAGGAAACACCATATATTTT.

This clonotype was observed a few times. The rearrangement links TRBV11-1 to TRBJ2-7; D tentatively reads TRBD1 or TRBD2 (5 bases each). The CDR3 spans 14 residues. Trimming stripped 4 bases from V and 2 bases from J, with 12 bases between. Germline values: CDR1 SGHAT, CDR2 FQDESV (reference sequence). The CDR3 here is CASSSLGVPYEQYF. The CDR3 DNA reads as TGTGCCAGCAGCTCCCTGGGGGTCCCCTACGAGCAGTACTTC.

CDR3 loop: CASSLAVGTYEQYF. Written as DNA, the CDR3 is TGCGCCAGCAGCTTGGCGGTAGGAACCTACGAGCAGTACTTC. The rearrangement links TRBV5-1 to TRBJ2-7; D not resolved. The V end was cut by 0 bases, the J end by 2 bases, with 9 bases between. This CDR3 spans 14 amino acids. Germline-derived CDR1 and CDR2 are SGHRS and YFSETQ. Using reference TRBV5-1 and TRBJ2-7 for the parts outside the CDR3, the full variable domain is KAGVTQTPRYLIKTRGQQVTLSCSPISGHRSVSWYQQTPGQGLQFLFEYFSETQRNKGNFPGRFSGRQFSNSRSEMNVSTLELGDSALYLCASSLAVGTYEQYFGPGTRLTVT.

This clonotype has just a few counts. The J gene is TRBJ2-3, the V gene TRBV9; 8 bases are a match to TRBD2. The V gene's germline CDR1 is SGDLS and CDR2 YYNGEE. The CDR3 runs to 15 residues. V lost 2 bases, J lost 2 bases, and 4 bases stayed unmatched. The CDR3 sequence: CASSVTAGATDTQYF. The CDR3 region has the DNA TGTGCCAGCAGCGTCACAGCGGGAGCCACAGATACGCAGTATTTT. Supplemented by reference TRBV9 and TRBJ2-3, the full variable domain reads DSGVTQTPKHLITATGQRVTLRCSPRSGDLSVYWYQQSLDQGLQFLIQYYNGEERAKGNILERFSAQQFPDLHSELNLSSLELGDSALYFCASSVTAGATDTQYFGPGTRLTVL.

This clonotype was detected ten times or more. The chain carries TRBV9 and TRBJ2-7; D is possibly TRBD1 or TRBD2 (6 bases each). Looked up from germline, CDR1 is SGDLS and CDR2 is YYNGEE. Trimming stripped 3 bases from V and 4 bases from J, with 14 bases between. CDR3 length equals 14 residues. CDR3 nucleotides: TGTGCCAGCAGCGAGGCGGGACACTTGTACGAGCAGTACTTC. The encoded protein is CASSEAGHLYEQYF.

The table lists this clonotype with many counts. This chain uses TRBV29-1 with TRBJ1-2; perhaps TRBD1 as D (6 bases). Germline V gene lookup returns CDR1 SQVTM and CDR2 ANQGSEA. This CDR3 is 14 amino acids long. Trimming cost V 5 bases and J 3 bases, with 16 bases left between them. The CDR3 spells CSVPRGLDHYGYTF. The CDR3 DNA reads TGCAGCGTTCCCAGGGGACTAGACCACTATGGCTACACCTTC.

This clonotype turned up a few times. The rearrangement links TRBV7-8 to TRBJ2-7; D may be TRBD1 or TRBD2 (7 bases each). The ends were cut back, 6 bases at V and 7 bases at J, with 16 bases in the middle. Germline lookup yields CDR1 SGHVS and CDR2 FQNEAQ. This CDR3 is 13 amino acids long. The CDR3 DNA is TGTGCCAGCAGGGAGAGGGAGGGGGCGGAGCAGTACTTC. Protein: CASREREGAEQYF.